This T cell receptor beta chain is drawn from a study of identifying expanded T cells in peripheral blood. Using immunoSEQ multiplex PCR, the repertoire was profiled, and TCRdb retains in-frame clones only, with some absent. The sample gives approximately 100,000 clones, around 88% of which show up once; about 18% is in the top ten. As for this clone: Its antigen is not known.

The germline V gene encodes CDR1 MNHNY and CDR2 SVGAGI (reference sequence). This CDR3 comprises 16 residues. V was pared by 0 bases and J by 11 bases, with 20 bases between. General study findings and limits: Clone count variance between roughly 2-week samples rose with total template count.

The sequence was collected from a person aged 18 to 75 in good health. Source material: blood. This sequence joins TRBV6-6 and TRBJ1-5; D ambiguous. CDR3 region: CASSYSGGKPKLSQHF. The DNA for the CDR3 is TGTGCCAGCAGTTACTCGGGAGGGAAACCTAAATTGTCCCAGCATTTT.